A selection of T cell receptor beta chains follows, all from one sample in a study of CXCR3-negative and CXCR3-positive naive CD8 T cells. TCRdb reprocessed the 5' RACE reads and reports one entry per CDR3 protein, with no DNA. This repertoire includes about 94,000 distinct CDR3 sequences. The sequencing input was naive CXCR3+ CD8+ T cells from blood. Receptors were obtained from a human donor in good health. Some clones in this sample may be carry-over from other donors' samples. CDR3s include the opening cysteine and the closing phenylalanine or tryptophan.

>TRBV28|TRBJ1-2
CARSFELQGIGGYTF
>TRBV29-1|TRBJ2-1
CSAGQGIEQFF
>TRBV4-1|TRBJ1-2
CASSQDPRTTNYGYTF
>TRBV4-2|TRBJ2-3
CASSHAQAGGSDTQYF
>TRBV5-1|TRBJ2-7
CASSHTLPTGTGPHEQYF
>TRBV15|TRBJ2-2
CATSRARGAGELFF
>TRBV11-3|TRBJ2-3
CASSLPPGDTQYF
>TRBV7-9|TRBJ2-7
CASSLTGGYEQYF
>TRBV29-1|TRBJ2-7
CSVDVAGAYEQYF
>TRBV5-4|TRBJ1-1
CASSPTGPSMEAFF
>TRBV4-1|TRBJ2-7
CASSQVSQLGTSGSSYEQYF
>TRBV18|TRBJ2-1
CASSLIPDTPYEQFF
>TRBV28|TRBJ2-2
CASSLLAGGTGELFF
>TRBV7-9|TRBJ2-1
CASSFKPQGYNEQFF
>TRBV7-6|TRBJ2-5
CASSARGAGGYQETQYF
>TRBV5-1|TRBJ1-2
CASSQLTDFYGYTF
>TRBV7-9|TRBJ1-6
CASSPPPGLGDSPLHF
>TRBV21-1|TRBJ2-3
CASSKEVWGSTASTDTQYF
>TRBV4-3|TRBJ2-3
CASSQDPSGSQDTQYF
>TRBV19|TRBJ2-1
CASSTLLTTYEQFF
>TRBV7-6|TRBJ2-1
CASSLVPSGTPYNEQFF
>TRBV20-1|TRBJ2-3
CSARDQPPDTQYF
>TRBV7-3|TRBJ2-5
CASSPNGGVETQYF
>TRBV2|TRBJ1-2
CASRGRGQGNGYTF